Below, 2 T cell receptor beta chains from the same sample are listed, as sequenced in a study of human T cells and chemical hapten exposure. Via MiXCR, TCRdb re-called the RACE reads, giving one row per CDR3 protein. Of approximately 77,000 distinct CDR3 sequences in the sample, around 13% were seen once. Stated time point: pre-sensitization, week 0. Treatment specified: therapeutic diphenylcyclopropenone sensitization with weekly scalp DPC. The sample in question was whole blood, obtained in connection with sensitization to the hapten diphenylcyclopropenone (DPC). These receptors all come from a woman between 50 and 59 years old with alopecia areata. Some clones in this sample may be carry-over from other donors' samples.

This clonotype showed up just a few times. V gene TRBV7-7 combines with J gene TRBJ2-2; D not resolved. This CDR3 has 14 residues. Trimming cost V 1 base and J 4 bases, with 7 bases left between them. CDR1 SSHAT and CDR2 FNYEAQ come from the germline V gene (reference sequence). CDR3 residues: CASSLVGRTGELFF. DNA of the CDR3: TGTGCCAGCAGCTTAGTTGGACGCACCGGGGAGCTGTTTTTT. The full variable domain, rest sourced from reference TRBV7-7 and TRBJ2-2, is GAGVSQSPRYKVTKRGQDVTLRCDPISSHATLYWYQQALGQGPEFLTYFNYEAQPDKSGLPSDRFSAERPEGSISTLTIQRTEQRDSAMYRCASSLVGRTGELFFGEGSRLTVL.

This clonotype was counted only a few times. The chain's CDR3 is CASGVSLAGENTQYF. The CDR3 bases are TGTGCCAGCGGGGTTTCACTAGCGGGAGAAAATACGCAGTATTTT. The gene calls are TRBV2 and TRBJ2-3, with TRBD2 matching over 11 bases. Trimming removed 8 bases from V and 7 bases from J; junction bases left unmatched: 11. The CDR3 contains 15 residues. Germline V gives CDR1 SNHLY, CDR2 FYNNEI.